The 3 T cell receptor beta chains presented below share a single source sample, sequenced in a study of T-cell reconstitution after alpha-beta-depleted transplantation in children. Unique molecular identifiers tagged the TCRbeta library. In TCRdb, the PCR reads were re-called with MiXCR into one record per CDR3 protein. Of around 200,000 distinct CDR3 sequences in the sample, around 7.7% were seen once. This sample comprised PBMCs, mostly from graft donor cells, obtained 360 days after TCRalphabeta/CD19-depleted stem cell transplant. The source of these receptors is a male patient between 2 and 10 years old who had a stem cell transplant for acute myeloid leukemia, so the T cells may come from the graft donor.

This clonotype was found a few times. This chain joins TRBV12-3 or TRBV12-4 and TRBJ2-1; no clear D gene. This CDR3 contains 14 residues. V was pared by 3 bases and J by 8 bases, with 14 bases between. The CDR3 is CASSFMLGWHEQFF. The CDR3 DNA is TGTGCCAGCAGTTTTATGCTAGGTTGGCATGAGCAGTTCTTC.

This chain joins TRBV10-3 and TRBJ1-2; 7 positions match TRBD1. The CDR3 consists of 18 residues. The V gene end was trimmed by 0 bases and the J gene end by 4 bases; junction bases not matched to a gene: 14. CDR1 and CDR2 from the germline V gene are ENHRY and SYGVKD. The CDR3 protein is CAISESKFGDSPIYGYTF. The CDR3 DNA reads as TGTGCCATCAGTGAGTCCAAATTCGGGGACAGTCCCATCTATGGCTACACCTTC.

This clonotype occurred a few times. This chain joins TRBV12-3 or TRBV12-4 and TRBJ2-3; 9 bases are shared with TRBD1. This CDR3 is built from 14 residues. The junction had 6 bases not matched to a gene; V was cut back by 6 bases and J by 5 bases. CDR3 nucleotides: TGTGCCAGCAGCCCGGGACAGGGTAGAGATACGCAGTATTTT. It is translated as CASSPGQGRDTQYF.